This T cell receptor beta chain was identified in a study of response to subunit inactivated influenza vaccine. Overall study findings and caveats: That few new T cells are recruited by each seasonal influenza vaccination was the authors' suggestion.

Comments on this clonotype: Antigen specificity is unknown.

TCRdb reanalysed the RT-PCR reads using MiXCR and keeps one entry per CDR3 protein. There are 710,000 or so distinct CDR3 sequences in the sample; 15% to 19% occur only once, and roughly 10% lies in the top ten. The CDR3 has 13 residues. The V gene's germline CDR1 is SEHNR and CDR2 FQNEAQ (reference sequence). Trimming left V 5 bases short and J 4 bases short, with 11 bases between. The sequence derives from a man between 50 and 59 years old who received an inactivated influenza vaccine. This chain links TRBV7-9 with TRBJ1-1, with a tentative D call TRBD1 (6 bases). The sample consisted of PBMCs from blood, taken about 13 days after vaccination. The CDR3 bases are TGTGCCAGCAGCCCCGGACAGATCACTGAAGCTTTCTTT. Translated: CASSPGQITEAFF. Full variable domain (rest looked up from reference TRBV7-9 and TRBJ1-1): DTGVSQNPRHKITKRGQNVTFRCDPISEHNRLYWYRQTLGQGPEFLTYFQNEAQLEKSRLLSDRFSAERPKGSFSTLEIQRTEQGDSAMYLCASSPGQITEAFFGQGTRLTVV.